These T cell receptor beta chains were read from a single sample in a study of blood T cells in healthy people across ages. TCRdb reanalysed the 5' RACE reads using MiXCR and keeps one entry per CDR3 protein. The sample records about 1,500,000 distinct CDR3 sequences, over 25% being singletons. Sequencing input: blood. Receptor source: a woman aged 25 to 39 in good health. The conserved cysteine and the conserved F or W are not part of the CDR3 here.

TRBJ2-7,TRBV7-2,14,ASSSDQQVGALEQY
TRBJ2-7,TRBV6-2/TRBV6-3,11,ASRTTWSYEQY
TRBJ2-5,TRBV5-6,12,ASRGQGEEETQY
TRBJ2-4,TRBV27,11,ASSKDLAGEQY
TRBJ2-7,TRBV7-2,14,ASSLISGNDFYEQY
TRBJ2-7,TRBV5-5,13,ASSLAWGQFREQY
TRBJ1-4,TRBV28,11,ASSYREGEKLF
TRBJ2-7,TRBV6-4,10,ASRDRAAEQY
TRBJ2-5,TRBV7-2,12,ASSPDTVRGTQY
TRBJ2-7,TRBV20-1,12,SASLRGGLYEQY
TRBJ2-7,TRBV4-1,13,ASSQETQGAGEQY
TRBJ2-3,TRBV28,16,ASSLNSQTRFLGDTQY
TRBJ1-1,TRBV6-6,14,ASSSPGTGINTEAF
TRBJ2-5,TRBV7-2,14,ASTAWGAATQEAQY
TRBJ1-2,TRBV20-1,11,SARLVSTNGYT
TRBJ2-1,TRBV12-3/TRBV12-4,14,ASSRGTSGGAGEQF
TRBJ2-2,TRBV20-1,14,SAPVPGALDTGELF
TRBJ1-2,TRBV20-1,12,SARDLDRPMSYT
TRBJ2-1,TRBV12-3/TRBV12-4,13,ASSLSGTGYHEQF
-,TRBV2,12,ASVPQGPINIQY
TRBJ2-7,TRBV10-2,14,ASSGGLAGDLFEQY
TRBJ2-7,TRBV7-6,15,ASSSQTGLAGFYEQY
TRBJ2-1,TRBV7-2,14,ASSLVAGSTNNEQF
TRBJ2-1,TRBV20-1,14,SARDSGRSGHNEQF
TRBJ1-5,TRBV12-3/TRBV12-4,12,ASSFSNSNQPQH
TRBJ2-7,TRBV29-1,11,SARDPLRYEQY
TRBJ2-1,TRBV5-1,10,ASREGANEQF
TRBJ2-7,TRBV12-2,13,ASRLARYRAHEQY
TRBJ2-3,TRBV29-1,12,SVETGGRTDTQY
TRBJ1-1,TRBV5-1,14,ASSRTGAAQDTEAF
TRBJ2-7,TRBV5-1,10,ASRNTNYEQY
TRBJ2-1,TRBV12-3/TRBV12-4,13,ASTHGGSTYNEQF
TRBJ2-3,TRBV6-2/TRBV6-3,12,ASRVGGTLDTQY
TRBJ2-7,TRBV14,13,ASSPLGSARYEQY
TRBJ2-7,TRBV25-1,12,ASSNWGQTYEQY
TRBJ1-2,TRBV12-3/TRBV12-4,14,ASSTTGTGENYGYT
TRBJ1-6,TRBV6-1,13,ASSESGRFNSPLH
TRBJ2-7,TRBV5-1,12,ASSLPGFSYEQY
TRBJ2-7,TRBV6-5,13,ASTTPGQGIYEQY
TRBJ2-7,TRBV5-1,13,ASSLGAGSRYEQY
TRBJ2-5,TRBV3-1,13,ASRGGWGSEETQY